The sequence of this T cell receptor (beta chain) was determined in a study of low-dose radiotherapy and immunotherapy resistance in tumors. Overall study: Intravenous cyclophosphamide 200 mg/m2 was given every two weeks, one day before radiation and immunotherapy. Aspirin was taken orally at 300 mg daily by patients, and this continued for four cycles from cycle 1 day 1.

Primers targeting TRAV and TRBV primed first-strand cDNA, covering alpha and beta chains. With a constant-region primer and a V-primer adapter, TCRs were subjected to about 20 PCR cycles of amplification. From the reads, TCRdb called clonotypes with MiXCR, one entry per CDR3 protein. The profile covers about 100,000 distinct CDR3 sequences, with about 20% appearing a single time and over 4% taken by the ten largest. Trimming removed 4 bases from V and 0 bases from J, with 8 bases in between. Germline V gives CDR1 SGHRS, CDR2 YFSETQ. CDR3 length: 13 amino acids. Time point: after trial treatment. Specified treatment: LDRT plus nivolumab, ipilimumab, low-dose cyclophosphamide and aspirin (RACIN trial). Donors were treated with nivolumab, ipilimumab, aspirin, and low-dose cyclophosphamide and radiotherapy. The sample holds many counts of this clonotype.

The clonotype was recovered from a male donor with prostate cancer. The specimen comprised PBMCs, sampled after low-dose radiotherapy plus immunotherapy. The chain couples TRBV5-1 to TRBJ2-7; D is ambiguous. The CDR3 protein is CASSPASSYEQYF. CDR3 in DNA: TGCGCCAGCAGCCCTGCCAGCTCCTACGAGCAGTACTTC.